The 23 T cell receptor beta chains listed next were all sequenced from one sample in a study of early T cells in non-severe SARS-CoV-2 infection. In TCRdb, the 5' RACE reads were re-called with MiXCR into one record per CDR3 protein. The table has around 52,000 distinct CDR3 sequences, 6% to 7% seen once; the top ten hold about 3.9%. Sequencing was done on a sample of whole blood. The receptors here all came from an adult who was a healthcare worker with PCR-confirmed SARS-CoV-2 infection or an uninfected control (not recorded which).

The rearrangement links TRBV4-1 to TRBJ2-7, with D perhaps being TRBD1 or TRBD2 (5 bases each). The CDR3 runs to 17 residues. Trimming shortened V by 3 bases and J by 0 bases, and 18 bases separated the two germline ends. CDR1 MGHRA and CDR2 YSYEKL come from the germline V gene. The CDR3: CASSQGPLGLNSYEQYF. DNA for the CDR3: TGCGCCAGCAGCCAGGGACCCCTGGGGTTGAACTCCTACGAGCAGTACTTC.

The chain combines TRBV11-2 with TRBJ2-4, with TRBD1 matching 7 bases. This CDR3 has 17 residues. From germline, CDR1 is SGHAT and CDR2 FQNNGV. Unmatched junction bases numbered 10, after V lost 5 bases and J lost 0 bases. CDR3: CASSNYTGELAKNIQYF. The CDR3, as DNA: TGTGCCAGCAGCAACTATACAGGGGAATTAGCCAAAAACATTCAGTACTTC.

This clonotype was seen repeatedly, ten times or more. The gene calls are TRBV6-2 or TRBV6-3 and TRBJ2-1, with D uncertain. This CDR3 comprises 14 residues. The germline gives CDR1 MNHEY, CDR2 SVGEGT. Trimming stripped 2 bases from V and 7 bases from J, with 12 bases between. CDR3 nucleotides: TGTGCCAGCAGTTACACGGCTCCACTGAATGAGCAGTTCTTC. It translates to CASSYTAPLNEQFF.

The sample holds many counts of this clonotype. The V call is TRBV29-1, the J call TRBJ2-5, with 10 bases lining up with TRBD1. Germline-derived CDR1 and CDR2 are SQVTM and ANQGSEA. There are 13 residues in the CDR3. The J segment lost 4 bases and the V segment lost 7 bases, leaving 6 bases of the junction unmatched. The DNA of the CDR3 is TGCAGCGCTGCGGGGGACAGGGGAGAGACCCAGTACTTC. It specifies CSAAGDRGETQYF.

This clonotype came up many times. CDR3 coding DNA: TGCAGTGCTAATACCGGGACTAGCGGGCGGGAGACCCAGTACTTC. Translating gives CSANTGTSGRETQYF. The gene calls are TRBV20-1 and TRBJ2-5; 12 positions match TRBD2. With 4 bases clipped from V and 5 bases from J, the junction kept 8 bases outside the gene matches. The CDR3 totals 15 residues. In germline, CDR1 is DFQATT, CDR2 SNEGSKA (reference sequence).

This clonotype has at least ten counts. The chain uses TRBV9 and TRBJ2-3, with a weak D call TRBD2 (6 bases). The CDR3 has 14 amino acids. V lost 4 bases, J lost 6 bases, and 15 bases lay in between. In germline, CDR1 is SGDLS, CDR2 YYNGEE. The CDR3 sequence is CASSSRLAADTQYF. The DNA for the CDR3 is TGTGCCAGCAGCTCCCGATTAGCGGCTGATACGCAGTATTTT. Full variable domain (remainder filled in from reference TRBV9 and TRBJ2-3): DSGVTQTPKHLITATGQRVTLRCSPRSGDLSVYWYQQSLDQGLQFLIQYYNGEERAKGNILERFSAQQFPDLHSELNLSSLELGDSALYFCASSSRLAADTQYFGPGTRLTVL.

This clonotype was seen at least ten times. The CDR3 DNA follows: TGTGCCAGCAGTGATAATAGCAATCAGCCCCAGCATTTT. Its translation: CASSDNSNQPQHF. This chain uses TRBV6-5 with TRBJ1-5; D is ambiguous. The germline V gene encodes CDR1 MNHEY and CDR2 SVGAGI. The CDR3 contains 13 residues. V lost 5 bases, J lost 0 bases, and 5 bases lay in between.

This clonotype has a count of ten or more. The V call is TRBV15, the J call TRBJ2-7, with 8 bases that match TRBD2. The V segment lost 0 bases and the J segment 4 bases; nucleotides outside the gene matches: 2. CDR1 is LNHNV and CDR2 is YYDKDF in the germline V gene (reference sequence). The CDR3 is 14 residues long. The CDR3 reads CATSRDRGGYEQYF. CDR3 bases: TGTGCCACCAGCAGAGATCGGGGGGGATACGAGCAGTACTTC. The variable domain in full, with the rest retrieved from reference TRBV15 and TRBJ2-7, is DAMVIQNPRYQVTQFGKPVTLSCSQTLNHNVMYWYQQKSSQAPKLLFHYYDKDFNNEADTPDNFQSRRPNTSFCFLDIRSPGLGDTAMYLCATSRDRGGYEQYFGPGTRLTVT.

This clonotype has only a few counts. The genes are TRBV20-1 and TRBJ2-2, with D maybe TRBD1 (6 bases). The length of the CDR3 is 15 residues. The ends were cut back, 8 bases at V and 4 bases at J, with 20 bases in the middle. Germline V gene data show CDR1 as DFQATT and CDR2 as SNEGSKA (reference sequence). CDR3 bases: TGCAGTATGGCCCTCAGGGGAGTGAGCACCGGGGAGCTGTTTTTT. Its protein product is CSMALRGVSTGELFF.

This clonotype has only a few counts. V and J are TRBV23-1 and TRBJ2-1, with D possibly TRBD1 on 5 matching bases. TRBV23-1 is given ORF status, its function remaining uncertain. Trimming cost V 3 bases and J 15 bases, with 15 bases left between them. This CDR3 spans 12 amino acids. The CDR3 loop reads CASSHAGLGPFF. DNA of the CDR3: TGCGCCAGCAGTCACGCAGGGCTTGGGCCGTTCTTC.

This clonotype was recorded at least ten times. The rearrangement joins TRBV12-3 or TRBV12-4 to TRBJ1-2, with 11 positions matching TRBD1. The CDR3 contains 16 residues. The junction had 8 bases not matched to a gene; V was cut back by 4 bases and J by 4 bases. The CDR3 spells CASSSRDRGTTYGYTF. CDR3 bases: TGTGCCAGCAGTTCCCGGGACAGGGGGACGACCTATGGCTACACCTTC.

In this sample, this clonotype turned up many times. The rearrangement uses TRBV5-1 and TRBJ2-2; D call uncertain. Germline CDR1 reads SGHRS; CDR2 reads YFSETQ. V lost 0 bases and J lost 5, with 8 bases in between. The CDR3 consists of 14 residues. The CDR3 loop reads CASSLAMGTGELFF. The CDR3 nucleotides read TGCGCCAGCAGCTTGGCCATGGGGACCGGGGAGCTGTTTTTT.

This clonotype came up many times. The V gene is TRBV6-5, the J gene TRBJ2-1; 10 bases fit TRBD1. The length of the CDR3 is 14 residues. V shed 7 bases, J shed 5 bases, and the junction held 5 bases outside the gene matches. From germline, CDR1 is MNHEY and CDR2 SVGAGI. CDR3 bases: TGTGCCAGCACTTGGACAGGGGGAAACAATGAGCAGTTCTTC. This gives the protein CASTWTGGNNEQFF.

In its sample, this clonotype was seen many times. This chain links TRBV7-2 with TRBJ2-1; the D gene is possibly TRBD2 (5 bases). Germline values: CDR1 SGHTA, CDR2 FQGNSA. The ends were cut back, 2 bases at V and 4 bases at J, with 15 bases in the middle. The CDR3 totals 16 residues. CDR3 protein: CASSLPTIPVYNEQFF. As DNA, the CDR3 is TGTGCCAGCAGCTTACCGACTATTCCGGTTTACAATGAGCAGTTCTTC.

This clonotype was counted many times. The V call is TRBV28, the J call TRBJ2-7; no clear D. This CDR3 contains 12 residues. V was clipped by 6 bases and J by 2 bases, with 8 bases between them. Germline CDR1 is MDHEN and CDR2 is SYDVKM. The CDR3 reads CASRRETYEQYF. The CDR3 nucleotides read TGTGCCAGCAGGAGAGAAACCTACGAGCAGTACTTC.

V is TRBV12-3 or TRBV12-4 and J is TRBJ1-2; a weak D match, TRBD1 (5 bases). The V and J ends lost 1 base and 5 bases respectively, with 8 bases between them. The CDR3 runs to 13 residues. CDR3 in amino acids: CASSLGGIYGYTF. CDR3 coding DNA: TGTGCCAGCAGTTTAGGGGGCATTTATGGCTACACCTTC.

This chain links TRBV6-2 or TRBV6-3 with TRBJ1-5; D is unresolved. Trimming cost V 0 bases and J 7 bases, with 25 bases left between them. Germline values: CDR1 MNHEY, CDR2 SVGEGT. The CDR3 spans 19 residues. DNA for the CDR3: TGTGCCAGCAGTTACTCGAAGTTGTCCGGTCGCACGTTTGGACAGCCCCAGCATTTT. The encoded protein is CASSYSKLSGRTFGQPQHF.

Ten or more counts support this clonotype. This chain uses TRBV7-2 with TRBJ2-7; 9 bases agree with TRBD1. Germline V gene lookup returns CDR1 SGHTA and CDR2 FQGNSA. The CDR3 consists of 14 residues. The junction had 8 bases not matched to a gene; V was cut back by 7 bases and J by 4 bases. The DNA of the CDR3 is TGTGCCAGCACTCGCCGGGACAGGGAGTACGAGCAGTACTTC. Amino acids: CASTRRDREYEQYF. Complete variable domain (other parts from reference TRBV7-2 and TRBJ2-7): GAGVSQSPSNKVTEKGKDVELRCDPISGHTALYWYRQSLGQGLEFLIYFQGNSAPDKSGLPSDRFSAERTGGSVSTLTIQRTQQEDSAVYLCASTRRDREYEQYFGPGTRLTVT.

The sample holds many counts of this clonotype. This sequence joins TRBV7-9 and TRBJ1-3; the match to TRBD1 covers 9 bases. CDR3 size: 18 residues. Germline V gives CDR1 SEHNR, CDR2 FQNEAQ (reference sequence). V dropped 7 bases and J dropped 0; count of bases not matched to a gene: 13. The DNA of the CDR3 is TGTGCCAGCACCGCCAGTCGGGACAGGGATATCTCTGGAAACACCATATATTTT. Translated: CASTASRDRDISGNTIYF.

V and J are TRBV6-2 or TRBV6-3 and TRBJ2-3, with 10 bases matching TRBD2. This CDR3 spans 16 amino acids. Germline-derived CDR1 and CDR2 are MNHEY and SVGEGT. Unmatched junction bases numbered 7, after V lost 6 bases and J lost 1 base. This chain's CDR3 is CASRGSGGPGTDTQYF. In DNA, the CDR3 is TGTGCCAGCAGGGGTAGCGGGGGGCCCGGCACAGATACGCAGTATTTT.

This clonotype was observed many times. The chain has TRBV3-1 and TRBJ1-4; 7 bases agree with TRBD1. The CDR3 length is 15 residues. The J segment lost 14 bases and the V segment lost 4 bases, leaving 16 bases of the junction unmatched. CDR1 and CDR2 (germline): LGHDT, YNNKEL (reference sequence). The CDR3 loop reads CASSLRTGLGNFLFF. CDR3 DNA: TGTGCCAGCAGCCTCCGGACAGGCCTGGGGAATTTTCTGTTTTTT.

The rearrangement links TRBV27 to TRBJ2-3; 9 nucleotides line up with TRBD1. The CDR3 is made up of 13 amino acids. Per the germline V gene, CDR1 is MNHEY and CDR2 is SMNVEV (reference sequence). V shed 6 bases and J 8 bases; nucleotides not matched to a gene: 6. The CDR3 nucleotides are TGTGCCAGCAGGGGGACAGGGTGGAGTACGCAGTATTTT. It encodes CASRGTGWSTQYF.

This clonotype was seen a single time. The chain uses TRBV25-1 and TRBJ2-5; D is uncertain. The CDR3 covers 13 residues. Germline V gene sequence: CDR1 MGHDK, CDR2 SYGVNS. The V gene lost 2 bases and the J gene lost 5 bases, with 9 bases spanning the gap. The CDR3: CASSEAYTETQYF. DNA for the CDR3: TGTGCCAGCAGTGAAGCTTACACGGAGACCCAGTACTTC.